This T cell receptor beta chain stems from a study of blood T cell repertoires in COVID-19. In the case of this clone: Additional DNA sequences in this sample encode the identical CDR3.

Assay used: immunoSEQ multiplex PCR; TCRdb lists only in-frame clones, some missing. Of roughly 330,000 clones in the sample, around 86% were seen once. The source of this sequence is a woman aged 18-29 years who had recovered from COVID-19. Specimen: PBMCs or T cells enriched from blood (not recorded which).

CDR3: CASSPSTRFRMNTEAFF. In DNA form, the CDR3 reads TGTGCCAGCAGTCCTAGTACAAGGTTCAGAATGAACACTGAAGCTTTCTTT. The V call is TRBV6-6, the J call TRBJ1-1; D remains unclear. Germline loops: CDR1 MNHNY, CDR2 SVGAGI (reference sequence). V lost 5 bases and J lost 0, with 19 bases in between. The CDR3 contains 17 residues.